These T cell receptor beta chains were read from a single sample in a study of beta chain features in type 1 diabetes. Sequenced by immunoSEQ multiplex PCR; TCRdb stores in-frame clones only, minus some. The data contain 250,000 to 350,000 clones, around 10% of them singletons. Sequencing was done on a sample of naive CD4+ T cells from blood. These receptors came from a woman aged 30 to 39 in good health. The CDR3 runs from the conserved cysteine through the conserved F or W. A D gene is named only where the DNA matches it firmly. Some rows have no size entry. The others give once, few or many, or a class for an expanded clone.

>-|TRBV7-9|TRBJ2-3|11|-
CACQGTDTQYF
TGTGCCTGTCAGGGAACTGATACGCAGTATTTT
>-|TRBV30|TRBJ2-1|17|-
CAWETGTLAQTNNEQFF
TGTGCCTGGGAAACCGGGACTCTAGCCCAAACCAACAATGAGCAGTTCTTC
>-|TRBV29-1|TRBJ2-5|12|few
CSVDGSQETQYF
TGCAGCGTTGATGGCAGTCAAGAGACCCAGTACTTC
>TRBD1|TRBV7-9|TRBJ1-1|14|few
CASSYGTENTEAFF
TGTGCCAGCAGCTACGGGACAGAGAACACTGAAGCTTTCTTT
>-|TRBV7-9|TRBJ2-7|16|few
CASSHASTISTVEQYF
TGTGCCAGCAGCCATGCTAGTACTATCTCTACTGTCGAGCAGTACTTC
>-|TRBV14|TRBJ1-2|13|few
CASSRDFNYGYTF
TGTGCCAGCAGCAGGGACTTCAACTATGGCTACACCTTC
>-|TRBV28|TRBJ1-2|13|few
CASSLNQGGGYTF
TGTGCCAGCAGTTTAAATCAGGGTGGTGGCTACACCTTC
>TRBD2|TRBV11-1|TRBJ2-1|15|-
CASRPGTSRYNEQFF
TGTGCCAGCAGACCCGGGACTAGCAGATACAATGAGCAGTTCTTC
>TRBD1|TRBV7-2|TRBJ2-2|13|-
CASSSGTGGELFF
TGTGCCAGCAGCTCCGGGACAGGCGGGGAGCTGTTTTTT
>-|TRBV19|TRBJ2-1|15|few
CASTFSGISYNEQFF
TGTGCCAGTACCTTCAGCGGTATCTCCTACAATGAGCAGTTCTTC
>TRBD1|TRBV4-3|TRBJ2-1|15|few
CASSQARQGVGEQFF
TGCGCCAGCAGCCAAGCGAGGCAGGGGGTCGGAGAGCAGTTCTTC
>TRBD2|TRBV30|TRBJ2-1|12|few
CAWSQIAGVRFF
TGTGCCTGGAGTCAGATAGCGGGAGTCCGGTTCTTC
>TRBD1|TRBV28|TRBJ1-1|16|-
CASNIQDRLVNTEAFF
TGTGCCAGCAACATCCAGGACAGGCTGGTGAACACTGAAGCTTTCTTT
>TRBD2|TRBV7-2|TRBJ2-4|19|-
CASSLTLGGAGVAKNIQYF
TGTGCCAGCAGCTTAACCCTTGGTGGGGCGGGAGTGGCCAAAAACATTCAGTACTTC
>-|TRBV5-1|TRBJ2-2|13|many
CASSLADTGELFF
TGCGCCAGCAGCTTGGCCGACACCGGGGAGCTGTTTTTT
>-|TRBV7-3|TRBJ2-2|14|few
CASRRDIITGELFF
TGTGCCAGCAGGAGGGATATAATCACCGGGGAGCTGTTTTTT
>TRBD2|TRBV30|TRBJ2-7|14|-
CAWSGLAGAHEQYF
TGTGCCTGGAGTGGACTAGCGGGAGCCCACGAGCAGTACTTC
>-|TRBV10-3|TRBJ1-5|13|-
CAISVGENQPQHF
TGTGCCATCAGTGTAGGGGAAAATCAGCCCCAGCATTTT
>-|TRBV7-7|TRBJ2-5|14|-
CASSLSGGQETQYF
TGTGCTAGCAGCTTATCAGGGGGGCAAGAGACCCAGTACTTC
>TRBD2|TRBV9|TRBJ2-3|17|-
CASSGLAGTPSTDTQYF
TGTGCCAGCAGCGGACTAGCGGGCACCCCTAGCACAGATACGCAGTATTTT
>TRBD1|TRBV6-5|TRBJ2-5|16|few
CASSYIPGQGTETQYF
TGTGCCAGCAGTTATATCCCGGGACAGGGAACAGAGACCCAGTACTTC
>-|TRBV28|TRBJ2-1|12|few
CASSLRGYEQFF
TGTGCCAGCAGTTTAAGGGGTTATGAGCAGTTCTTC
>TRBD2|TRBV7-9|TRBJ2-7|14|-
CASSSGRSSYEQYF
TGTGCCAGCAGCTCCGGGAGGTCATCCTACGAGCAGTACTTC
>-|TRBV28|TRBJ1-5|15|few
CASGEGGNRNQPQHF
TGTGCCAGCGGTGAGGGGGGGAATCGCAATCAGCCCCAGCATTTT
>-|TRBV5-8|TRBJ2-1|14|-
CASSGGLGGGEQFF
TGTGCCAGCAGTGGGGGACTAGGGGGCGGTGAGCAGTTCTTC
>TRBD1|TRBV7-9|TRBJ1-1|15|-
CASSLGRGGWTEAFF
TGTGCCAGCAGCTTAGGCAGAGGGGGCTGGACTGAAGCTTTCTTT
>TRBD2|TRBV12-5|TRBJ2-3|17|-
CASGLVVREGQADTQYF
TGTGCTAGTGGTTTGGTAGTGCGGGAGGGCCAGGCAGATACGCAGTATTTT
>-|TRBV4-2|TRBJ2-1|15|-
CASSQEPGQYNEQFF
TGTGCCAGCAGCCAAGAACCGGGACAATACAATGAGCAGTTCTTC
>-|TRBV2|TRBJ1-5|14|-
CASSGAQGYQPQHF
TGTGCCAGCAGTGGCGCCCAGGGATATCAGCCCCAGCATTTT
>-|TRBV27|TRBJ2-1|19|few
CASSSPTAAATVGNNEQFF
TGTGCCAGCAGTTCACCGACAGCAGCCGCTACTGTCGGCAACAATGAGCAGTTCTTC
>TRBD2|TRBV27|TRBJ2-3|18|once
CASSTSTSGIRSTDTQYF
TGTGCCAGCAGTACCTCGACTAGCGGGATAAGGAGCACAGATACGCAGTATTTT
>TRBD2|TRBV18|TRBJ2-1|15|few
CASSPLSGRADEQFF
TGTGCCAGCTCACCGCTTAGCGGGAGGGCCGATGAGCAGTTCTTC
>-|TRBV5-4|TRBJ1-2|13|-
CASSQDTLYGYTF
TGTGCCAGCAGCCAGGACACTCTCTATGGCTACACCTTC
>TRBD2|TRBV2|TRBJ2-5|14|-
CASSDPGRDETQYF
TGTGCCAGCAGTGATCCGGGGAGGGATGAGACCCAGTACTTC
>TRBD2|TRBV4-1|TRBJ2-3|20|-
CASSQGRLAGTGSRTDTQYF
TGCGCCAGCAGCCAAGGCCGACTAGCGGGAACGGGGTCGCGCACAGATACGCAGTATTTT
>TRBD1|TRBV18|TRBJ1-1|14|few
CASSLGQGNTEAFF
TGTGCCAGCTCTCTCGGACAGGGGAACACTGAAGCTTTCTTT
>TRBD1|TRBV15|TRBJ2-7|14|-
CATSREGQGYEQYF
TGTGCCACCAGCAGAGAGGGACAGGGGTACGAGCAGTACTTC